One T cell receptor (beta chain) is described in this entry. Other DNA sequences in this sample translate to the same CDR3. These data are taken from a study of blood T cell repertoires in COVID-19. This CDR3 has 14 residues. Trimming cost V 0 bases and J 3 bases; bases outside gene matches: 2. Germline CDR1 SGHRS, CDR2 YFSETQ. Sequencing used immunoSEQ multiplex PCR; TCRdb keeps in-frame clones, though not all of them. The sample lists under 450,000 clones, 70% to 90% occurring once. The sequenced material came from peripheral blood. This sequence originates from a woman in her 50s with COVID-19, enrolled during active disease. The V and J genes are TRBV5-1 and TRBJ2-7; the match to TRBD1 covers 8 bases. The CDR3 DNA sequence: TGCGCCAGCAGCTTGGGGGACAGGAGCTACGAGCAGTACTTC. Translating it yields CASSLGDRSYEQYF.